The 10 T cell receptor beta chains presented below share a single source sample, sequenced in a study of somatic mutations in cytotoxic T cells in rheumatoid arthritis. Some clones are missing from TCRdb's copy, which holds only in-frame ones; the method was immunoSEQ multiplex PCR. Of more than 9,000 clones listed, around 90% are singletons. The sample comprised CD8+ T cells sorted from blood. These receptors all come from a woman between 18 and 30 years old with rheumatoid arthritis.

The rearrangement uses TRBV6-6 and TRBJ2-7; possibly TRBD2 for D (6 bases). The CDR3 is made up of 15 amino acids. Per the germline V gene, CDR1 is MNHNY and CDR2 is SVGAGI (reference sequence). Trimming stripped 6 bases from V and 6 bases from J, with 21 bases between. DNA for the CDR3: TGTGCCAGCAGCTTCTCCGCGGAGGGTCTGGGCGAGCAGTACTTC. It encodes CASSFSAEGLGEQYF.

The gene calls are TRBV29-1 and TRBJ2-5; TRBD1 is a possible D gene (6 bases). The CDR3 extends over 14 amino acids. The V gene lost 2 bases and the J gene lost 4 bases, with 14 bases spanning the gap. Germline V gene sequence: CDR1 SQVTM, CDR2 ANQGSEA. DNA for the CDR3: TGCAGCGTTGAACGCAAGGCAGGGGTAGAGACCCAGTACTTC. Translated: CSVERKAGVETQYF.

The chain has TRBV7-6 and TRBJ2-7, with 8 bases aligning to TRBD1. The germline gives CDR1 SGHVS, CDR2 FNYEAQ. The CDR3 has 16 residues. V lost 2 bases and J lost 0; bases outside the gene matches: 6. The CDR3 DNA is TGTGCCAGCAGCTTAAGTCGGGACAGGTCCTCCTACGAGCAGTACTTC. This codes for CASSLSRDRSSYEQYF.

In this sample, this clone turned up a few times. CDR3 DNA sequence: TGTGCCAGCAGTTCTCAGACAGGGATCACAGATACGCAGTATTTT. It specifies CASSSQTGITDTQYF. The chain is built from TRBV6-5 and TRBJ2-3; 7 bases map to TRBD1. The CDR3 contains 15 residues. The trim removed 4 bases at V and 2 bases at J, leaving 6 bases unmatched. Germline V lookup: CDR1 MNHEY, CDR2 SVGAGI.

The chain uses TRBV29-1 and TRBJ1-1; D remains unclear. The germline V and J ends were trimmed by 6 bases and 7 bases, with 15 bases remaining between them. Germline CDR1 is SQVTM and CDR2 is ANQGSEA. The CDR3 has 12 residues. This CDR3 is CSVRGLALEAFF. DNA of the CDR3: TGCAGCGTCAGAGGGTTAGCCCTTGAAGCTTTCTTT. Filled out from reference TRBV29-1 and TRBJ1-1, the complete variable domain reads SAVISQKPSRDICQRGTSLTIQCQVDSQVTMMFWYRQQPGQSLTLIATANQGSEATYESGFVIDKFPISRPNLTFSTLTVSNMSPEDSSIYLCSVRGLALEAFFGQGTRLTVV.

The chain couples TRBV7-3 to TRBJ2-5; D not certain. Between the trimmed V and J ends, which lost 3 bases and 2 bases, there was a span of 10 bases. The germline V gene encodes CDR1 SGHTA and CDR2 FQGTGA. The CDR3 is 14 residues long. CDR3 nucleotides: TGTGCCAGCAGCTTGGTCGCGAGGCAAGAGACCCAGTACTTC. Translation: CASSLVARQETQYF.

The chain links TRBV5-6 to TRBJ1-1, with D unresolved. CDR1 is SGHDT and CDR2 is YYEEEE in the germline V gene. The CDR3 sequence is 13 residues long. Trimming took off 4 bases at V and 4 bases at J, with 11 bases between the two ends. CDR3 in DNA: TGTGCCAGCAGCCATATTGAGGGCACTGAAGCTTTCTTT. Encoded protein: CASSHIEGTEAFF.

The rearrangement joins TRBV5-1 to TRBJ1-1; no clear D gene. In germline, CDR1 is SGHRS, CDR2 YFSETQ. The CDR3 totals 13 residues. Trimming cost V 2 bases and J 1 base, with 6 bases left between them. The CDR3 here is CASSFPGNTEAFF. The CDR3 DNA reads TGCGCCAGCAGCTTCCCAGGGAACACTGAAGCTTTCTTT.

V is TRBV5-1 and J is TRBJ1-1; D may be TRBD1 (6 bases). V lost 4 bases and J 3 bases, leaving 13 bases between the germline ends. The germline gives CDR1 SGHRS, CDR2 YFSETQ. This CDR3 spans 14 amino acids. CDR3 coding DNA: TGCGCCAGCAGCCAGGGAGGGGGGTACACTGAAGCTTTCTTT. Its translation: CASSQGGGYTEAFF.

The chain employs TRBV9 and TRBJ2-1, with D perhaps TRBD2 (6 bases). Trimming stripped 0 bases from V and 6 bases from J, with 19 bases between. The CDR3 runs 17 residues. Germline-derived CDR1 and CDR2 are SGDLS and YYNGEE. CDR3 bases: TGTGCCAGCAGCGTAGTGACGGGAGCGGGTATGGCCAATGAGCAGTTCTTC. Translating it yields CASSVVTGAGMANEQFF. The entire variable domain, with the rest obtained from reference TRBV9 and TRBJ2-1, is as follows: DSGVTQTPKHLITATGQRVTLRCSPRSGDLSVYWYQQSLDQGLQFLIQYYNGEERAKGNILERFSAQQFPDLHSELNLSSLELGDSALYFCASSVVTGAGMANEQFFGPGTRLTVL.